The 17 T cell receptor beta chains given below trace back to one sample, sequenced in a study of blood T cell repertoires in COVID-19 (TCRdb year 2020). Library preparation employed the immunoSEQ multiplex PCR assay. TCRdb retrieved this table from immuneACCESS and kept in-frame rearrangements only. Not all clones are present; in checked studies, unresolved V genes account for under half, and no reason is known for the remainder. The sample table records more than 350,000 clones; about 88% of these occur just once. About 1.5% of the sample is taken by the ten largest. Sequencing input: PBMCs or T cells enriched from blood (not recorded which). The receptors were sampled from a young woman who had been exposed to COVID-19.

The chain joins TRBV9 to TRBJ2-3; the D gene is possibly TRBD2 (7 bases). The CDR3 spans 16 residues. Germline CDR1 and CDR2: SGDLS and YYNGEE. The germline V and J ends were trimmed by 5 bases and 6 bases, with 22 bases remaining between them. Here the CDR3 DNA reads TGTGCCAGCAGAAAGAAGCGGGAAGGAGGGGGGGATACGCAGTATTTT. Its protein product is CASRKKREGGGDTQYF.

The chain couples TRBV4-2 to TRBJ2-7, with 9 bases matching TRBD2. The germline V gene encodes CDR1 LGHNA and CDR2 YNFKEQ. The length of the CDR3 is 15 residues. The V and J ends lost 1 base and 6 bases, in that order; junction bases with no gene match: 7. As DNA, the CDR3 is TGTGCCAGCAGCCAAGGTAGCGGGGGCCCAGCCGAGCAGTACTTC. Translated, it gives CASSQGSGGPAEQYF.

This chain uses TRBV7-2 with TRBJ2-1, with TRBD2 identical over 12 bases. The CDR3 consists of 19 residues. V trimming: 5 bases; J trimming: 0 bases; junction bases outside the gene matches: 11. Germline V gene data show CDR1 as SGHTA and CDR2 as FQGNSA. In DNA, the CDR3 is TGTGCCAGCAGCCCGTGGGCTAGCGGGGGGGCCAGCTCCTACAATGAGCAGTTCTTC. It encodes CASSPWASGGASSYNEQFF.

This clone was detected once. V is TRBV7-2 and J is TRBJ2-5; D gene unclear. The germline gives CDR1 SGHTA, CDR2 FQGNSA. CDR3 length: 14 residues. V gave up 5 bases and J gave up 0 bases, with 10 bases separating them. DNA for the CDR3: TGTGCCAGCAGCCCCACCGGGTACCAAGAGACCCAGTACTTC. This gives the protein CASSPTGYQETQYF.

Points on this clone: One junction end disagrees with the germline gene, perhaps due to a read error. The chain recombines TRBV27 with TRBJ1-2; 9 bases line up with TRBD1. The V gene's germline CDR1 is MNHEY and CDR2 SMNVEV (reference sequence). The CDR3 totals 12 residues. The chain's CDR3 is CVSSTGGVGYTF. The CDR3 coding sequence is TGTGTCAGCAGCACAGGGGGCGTCGGCTACACCTTC.

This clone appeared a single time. Written as DNA, the CDR3 is TGCGCCAGCAGCTTAGGAGTAACATCCTTAGGAGATACGCAGTATTTT. This encodes CASSLGVTSLGDTQYF. The J gene is TRBJ2-3, the V gene TRBV5-1; D is uncertain. From germline, CDR1 is SGHRS and CDR2 YFSETQ. V lost 2 bases and J 5 bases, leaving 18 bases between the germline ends. The CDR3 has 16 residues.

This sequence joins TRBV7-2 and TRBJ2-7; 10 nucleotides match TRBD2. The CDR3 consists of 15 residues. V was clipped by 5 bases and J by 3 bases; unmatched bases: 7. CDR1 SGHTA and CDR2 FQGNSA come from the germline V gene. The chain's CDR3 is CASSQLAGENYEQYF. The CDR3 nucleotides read TGTGCCAGCAGCCAGCTAGCGGGGGAGAACTACGAGCAGTACTTC. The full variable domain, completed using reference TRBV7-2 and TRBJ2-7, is GAGVSQSPSNKVTEKGKDVELRCDPISGHTALYWYRQSLGQGLEFLIYFQGNSAPDKSGLPSDRFSAERTGGSVSTLTIQRTQQEDSAVYLCASSQLAGENYEQYFGPGTRLTVT.

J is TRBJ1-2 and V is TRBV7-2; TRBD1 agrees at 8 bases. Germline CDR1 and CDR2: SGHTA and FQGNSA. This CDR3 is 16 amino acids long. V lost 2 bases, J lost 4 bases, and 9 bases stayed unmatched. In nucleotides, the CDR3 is TGTGCCAGCAGCTTAATTAGCGGACAGGGCGGCTATGGCTACACCTTC. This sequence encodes CASSLISGQGGYGYTF.

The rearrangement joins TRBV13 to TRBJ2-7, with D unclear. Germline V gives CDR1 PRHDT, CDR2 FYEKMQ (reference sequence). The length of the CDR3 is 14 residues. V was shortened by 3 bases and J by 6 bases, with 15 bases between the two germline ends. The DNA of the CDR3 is TGTGCCAGCAGCTTCTCCGTCACTGTACGCGAGCAGTACTTC. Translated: CASSFSVTVREQYF. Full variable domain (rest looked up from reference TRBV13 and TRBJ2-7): AAGVIQSPRHLIKEKRETATLKCYPIPRHDTVYWYQQGPGQDPQFLISFYEKMQSDKGSIPDRFSAQQFSDYHSELNMSSLELGDSALYFCASSFSVTVREQYFGPGTRLTVT.

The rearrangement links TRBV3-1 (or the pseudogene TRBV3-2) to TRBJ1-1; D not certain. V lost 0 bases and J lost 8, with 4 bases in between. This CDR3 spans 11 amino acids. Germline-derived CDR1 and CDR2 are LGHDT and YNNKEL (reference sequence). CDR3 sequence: CASSQDREAFF. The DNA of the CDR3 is TGTGCCAGCAGCCAAGATCGGGAAGCTTTCTTT.

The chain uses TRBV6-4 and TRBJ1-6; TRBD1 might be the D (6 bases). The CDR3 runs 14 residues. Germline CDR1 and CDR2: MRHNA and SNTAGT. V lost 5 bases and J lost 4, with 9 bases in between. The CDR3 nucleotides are TGTGCCAGCAGTAATGGACAGTATAATTCACCCCTCCACTTT. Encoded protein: CASSNGQYNSPLHF.

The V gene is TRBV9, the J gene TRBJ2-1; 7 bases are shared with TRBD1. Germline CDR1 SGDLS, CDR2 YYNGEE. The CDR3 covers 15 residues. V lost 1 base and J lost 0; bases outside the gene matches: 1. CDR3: CASSVWDSSYNEQFF. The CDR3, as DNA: TGTGCCAGCAGCGTATGGGACAGCTCCTACAATGAGCAGTTCTTC.

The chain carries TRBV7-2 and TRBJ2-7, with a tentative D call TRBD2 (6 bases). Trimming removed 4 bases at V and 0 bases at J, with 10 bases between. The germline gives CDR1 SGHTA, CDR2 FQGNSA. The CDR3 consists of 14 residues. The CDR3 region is CASSSRGDSYEQYF. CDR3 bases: TGTGCCAGCAGCTCCCGCGGGGACTCCTACGAGCAGTACTTC.

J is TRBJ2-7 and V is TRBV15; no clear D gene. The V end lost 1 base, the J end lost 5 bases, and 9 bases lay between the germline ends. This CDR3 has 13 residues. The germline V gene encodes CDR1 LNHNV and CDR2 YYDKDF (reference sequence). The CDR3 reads CATSRVRSNEQYF. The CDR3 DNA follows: TGTGCCACCAGCAGAGTAAGATCTAACGAGCAGTACTTC.

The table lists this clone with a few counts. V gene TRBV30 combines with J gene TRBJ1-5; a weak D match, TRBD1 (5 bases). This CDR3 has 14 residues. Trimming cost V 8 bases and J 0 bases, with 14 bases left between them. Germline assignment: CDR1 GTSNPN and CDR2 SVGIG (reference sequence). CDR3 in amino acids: CAGTTGYSNQPQHF. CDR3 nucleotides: TGTGCCGGGACCACAGGATATAGCAATCAGCCCCAGCATTTT. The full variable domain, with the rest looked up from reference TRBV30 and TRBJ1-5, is SQTIHQWPATLVQPVGSPLSLECTVEGTSNPNLYWYRQAAGRGLQLLFYSVGIGQISSEVPQNLSASRPQDRQFILSSKKLLLSDSGFYLCAGTTGYSNQPQHFGDGTRLSIL.

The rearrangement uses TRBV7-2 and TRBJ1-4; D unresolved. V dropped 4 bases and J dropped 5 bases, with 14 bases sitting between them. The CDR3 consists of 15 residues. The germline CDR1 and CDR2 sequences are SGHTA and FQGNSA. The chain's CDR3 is CASSSFAVSNEKLFF. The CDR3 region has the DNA TGTGCCAGCAGCTCCTTCGCGGTTTCAAATGAAAAACTGTTTTTT.

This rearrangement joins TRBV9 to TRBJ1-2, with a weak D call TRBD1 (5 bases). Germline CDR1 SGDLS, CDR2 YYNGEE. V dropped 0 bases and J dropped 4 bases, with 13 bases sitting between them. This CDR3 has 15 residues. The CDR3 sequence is CASSVGEGVGYGYTF. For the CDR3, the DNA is TGTGCCAGCAGCGTAGGGGAAGGGGTAGGCTATGGCTACACCTTC.